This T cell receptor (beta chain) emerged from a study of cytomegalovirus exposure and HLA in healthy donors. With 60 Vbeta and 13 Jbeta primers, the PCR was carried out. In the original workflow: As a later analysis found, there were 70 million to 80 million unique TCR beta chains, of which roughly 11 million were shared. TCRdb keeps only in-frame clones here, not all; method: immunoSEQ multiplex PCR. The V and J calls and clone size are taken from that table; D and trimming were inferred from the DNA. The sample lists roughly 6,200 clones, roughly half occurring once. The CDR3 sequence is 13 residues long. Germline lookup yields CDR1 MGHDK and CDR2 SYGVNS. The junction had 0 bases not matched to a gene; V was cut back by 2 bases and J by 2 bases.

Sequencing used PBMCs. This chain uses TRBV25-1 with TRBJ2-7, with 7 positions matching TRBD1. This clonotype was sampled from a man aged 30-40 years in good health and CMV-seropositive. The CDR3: CASSEQGAYEQYF. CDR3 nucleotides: TGTGCCAGCAGTGAACAGGGGGCCTACGAGCAGTACTTC.